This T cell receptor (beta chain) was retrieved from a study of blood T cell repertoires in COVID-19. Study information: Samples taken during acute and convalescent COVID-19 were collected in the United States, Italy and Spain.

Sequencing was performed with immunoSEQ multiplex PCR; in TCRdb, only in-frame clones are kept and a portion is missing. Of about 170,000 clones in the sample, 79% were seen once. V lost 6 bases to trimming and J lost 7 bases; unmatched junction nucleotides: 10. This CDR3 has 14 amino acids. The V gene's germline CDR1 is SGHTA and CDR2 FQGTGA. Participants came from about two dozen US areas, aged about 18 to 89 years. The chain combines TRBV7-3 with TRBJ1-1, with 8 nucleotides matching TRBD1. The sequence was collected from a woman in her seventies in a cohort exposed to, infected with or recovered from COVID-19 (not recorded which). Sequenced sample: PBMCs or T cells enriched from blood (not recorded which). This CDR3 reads CASSTTGGGGEAFF. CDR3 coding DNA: TGTGCCAGCAGTACTACAGGGGGTGGAGGTGAAGCTTTCTTT.